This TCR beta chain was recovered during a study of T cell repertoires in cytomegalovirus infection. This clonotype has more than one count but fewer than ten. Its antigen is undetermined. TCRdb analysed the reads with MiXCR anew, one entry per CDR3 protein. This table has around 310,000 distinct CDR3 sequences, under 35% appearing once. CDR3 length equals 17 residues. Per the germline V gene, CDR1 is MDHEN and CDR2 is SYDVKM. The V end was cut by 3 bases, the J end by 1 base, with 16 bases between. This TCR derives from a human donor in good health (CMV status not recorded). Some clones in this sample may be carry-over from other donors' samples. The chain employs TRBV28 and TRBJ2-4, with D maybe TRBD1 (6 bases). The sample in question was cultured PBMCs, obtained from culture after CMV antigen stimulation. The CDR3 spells CASSLAGAHRAKNIQYF. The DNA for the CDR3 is TGTGCCAGCAGTTTGGCAGGGGCGCATAGGGCCAAAAACATTCAGTACTTC.